These 10 T cell receptor beta chains share one sample of origin, sequenced in a study of cytomegalovirus exposure and HLA in healthy donors. The study ran its PCR with 60 Vbeta and 13 Jbeta primers. TCRdb keeps only in-frame clones here, not all; method: immunoSEQ multiplex PCR. The repertoire holds about 140,000 clones, with more than 65% as singletons. The material sequenced was PBMCs. Receptor source: a woman in her 30s in good health and CMV-seronegative.

This chain connects TRBV18 to TRBJ1-3; 9 bases match TRBD1. The V and J ends lost 3 bases and 0 bases, in that order; junction bases with no gene match: 0. This CDR3 region has 15 residues. Germline values: CDR1 KGHSH, CDR2 LQKENI. CDR3 in DNA: TGTGCCAGCTCACCGACAGGGGGCTCTGGAAACACCATATATTTT. This sequence encodes CASSPTGGSGNTIYF.

This chain joins TRBV14 and TRBJ1-3; D remains unclear. Germline lookup yields CDR1 SGHDN and CDR2 FVKESK. The V gene lost 3 bases and the J gene lost 3 bases, with 12 bases spanning the gap. The length of the CDR3 is 15 residues. In DNA form, the CDR3 reads TGTGCCAGCAGCCAGGGTGTTGGGCTTGGAAACACCATATATTTT. This encodes CASSQGVGLGNTIYF.

This clone has just a few counts. The V gene is TRBV2, the J gene TRBJ2-2; 9 nucleotides line up with TRBD2. Unmatched junction bases numbered 8, after V lost 10 bases and J lost 8 bases. This CDR3 has 13 residues. The germline gives CDR1 SNHLY, CDR2 FYNNEI. Written as DNA, the CDR3 is TGTGCCACGGAGCGGGGGGATGGAGGGGAGCTGTTTTTT. It yields the protein CATERGDGGELFF.

V and J are TRBV10-3 and TRBJ2-5; 7 nucleotides align to TRBD2. Germline CDR1 reads ENHRY; CDR2 reads SYGVKD. The CDR3 consists of 15 residues. V was clipped by 3 bases and J by 10 bases; unmatched bases: 14. The CDR3 region is CAISERGGQGGDQYF. CDR3 nucleotide sequence: TGTGCCATCAGTGAAAGGGGAGGTCAGGGAGGGGACCAGTACTTC.

V and J are TRBV7-9 and TRBJ2-3; 7 bases are a match to TRBD2. CDR1 is SEHNR, CDR2 FQNEAQ, per germline (reference sequence). V lost 4 bases, J lost 4 bases, and 14 bases stayed unmatched. This CDR3 has 17 residues. The CDR3 bases are TGTGCCAGCAGCTCAGGCCTACCGACTAGCCTCCCAGATACGCAGTATTTT. Its translation is CASSSGLPTSLPDTQYF.

This sequence joins TRBV28 and TRBJ1-2, with TRBD1 matching 8 bases. The CDR3 is 14 residues long. V shed 5 bases, J shed 4 bases, and the junction held 6 bases outside the gene matches. The germline V gene has CDR1 MDHEN and CDR2 SYDVKM. CDR3 loop: CASSKWTGSYGYTF. In DNA, the CDR3 is TGTGCCAGCAGTAAATGGACAGGGAGCTATGGCTACACCTTC.

As DNA, the CDR3 is TGTGCCAGCTCACCAGGGACAGCTAGCAATCAGCCCCAGCATTTT. Its translation is CASSPGTASNQPQHF. V gene TRBV18 combines with J gene TRBJ1-5, with TRBD1 matching 7 bases. Germline CDR1 reads KGHSH; CDR2 reads LQKENI. There are 15 residues in the CDR3. Unmatched junction bases numbered 1, after V lost 2 bases and J lost 0 bases.

This chain connects TRBV7-9 to TRBJ2-7; 7 bases fit TRBD1. This CDR3 spans 16 amino acids. CDR1 and CDR2 (germline): SEHNR, FQNEAQ (reference sequence). CDR3 loop: CSSSLGLAAGGYEQYV. DNA of the CDR3: TGTTCCAGCAGCTTAGGATTGGCAGCAGGGGGCTACGAGCAGTACGTC.

The chain employs TRBV28 and TRBJ1-1; D may be TRBD1 (6 bases). Germline V gene sequence: CDR1 MDHEN, CDR2 SYDVKM. Trimming stripped 5 bases from V and 1 base from J, with 11 bases between. There are 14 residues in the CDR3. The CDR3 sequence is CASSPSDRNTEAFF. The CDR3 DNA reads TGTGCCAGCAGTCCCTCGGACAGGAACACTGAAGCTTTCTTT.

The chain uses TRBV6-1 and TRBJ2-4; perhaps TRBD1 as D (5 bases). The CDR3 extends over 14 amino acids. Germline CDR1 and CDR2: MNHNS and SASEGT. Trimming took off 6 bases at V and 1 base at J, with 10 bases between the two ends. The CDR3 sequence is CASSKQAAKNIQYF. DNA of the CDR3: TGTGCCAGCAGCAAACAGGCGGCCAAAAACATTCAGTACTTC.